These T cell receptor beta chains were read from a single sample in a study of blood T cells in healthy people across ages. From the 5' RACE reads, TCRdb called clonotypes with MiXCR, one entry per CDR3 protein. The table has 1.5 million to 2 million distinct CDR3 sequences, roughly two fifths seen once; the top ten hold 20% to 25%. Sequencing was carried out using blood. These receptor sequences come from a human donor in good health. CDR3s include the opening cysteine and the closing phenylalanine or tryptophan. D genes are given only for firm matches. Size is stated for part of the rows, as once, few or many counts, or as a class when the clone is expanded.

v_gene	abundance	j_gene	d_gene	CDR3aa	CDR3nt
TRBV20-1	.	TRBJ2-7	TRBD1	CSASETGIVYEQYF	TGCAGTGCGAGCGAGACAGGGATCGTCTACGAGCAGTACTTC
TRBV12-3/TRBV12-4	.	TRBJ2-6	TRBD1	CASSSGQEPHSGANVLTF	TGTGCCAGCAGTTCCGGACAGGAACCACACTCTGGGGCCAACGTCCTGACTTTC
TRBV20-1	.	TRBJ1-2	.	CSAPLPSGIANYGYTF	TGCAGTGCTCCCCTTCCCTCCGGAATAGCTAACTATGGCTACACCTTC
TRBV7-9	.	TRBJ2-2	TRBD1	CASSLALGQRSGELFF	TGTGCCAGCAGCTTAGCGCTGGGACAGAGGTCCGGGGAGCTGTTTTTT
TRBV6-2/TRBV6-3	many	TRBJ2-3	TRBD2	CASSYSLYRRGGTDTQYF	TGTGCCAGCAGTTATAGTCTGTATCGGCGGGGGGGCACAGATACGCAGTATTTT
TRBV27	.	TRBJ2-4	.	CASSLNLGPTQYF	TGTGCCAGCAGTTTAAATTTGGGTCCCACTCAGTACTTC
TRBV9	.	TRBJ1-2	.	CASSGYNRVSYGYTF	TGTGCCAGCAGCGGATATAACAGGGTTTCTTATGGCTACACCTTC
TRBV7-9	few	TRBJ2-6	.	CALGTLSGANVLTF	TGTGCCCTGGGAACCCTCTCTGGGGCCAACGTCCTGACTTTC
TRBV5-1	.	TRBJ2-3	.	CASSLTGRAPTDTQYF	TGCGCCAGCAGCTTGACAGGTCGTGCACCCACAGATACGCAGTATTTT
TRBV5-4	.	TRBJ1-1	.	CASSSPSGEAFF	TGTGCCAGCAGCTCCCCCTCGGGAGAAGCTTTCTTT
TRBV6-2/TRBV6-3	.	TRBJ2-3	.	CASSAPGRVDTDTQYF	TGTGCCAGCAGTGCCCCGGGACGGGTTGACACAGATACGCAGTATTTT
TRBV6-1	few	TRBJ1-6	.	CASSDRGSNSPLHF	TGTGCCAGCAGTGATAGGGGTAGTAATTCACCCCTCCACTTT
TRBV7-2	.	TRBJ2-7	TRBD2	CASSLDGTSLVYEQYF	TGTGCCAGCAGCTTAGATGGGACTAGCTTGGTCTACGAGCAGTACTTC
TRBV12-3/TRBV12-4	.	TRBJ1-5	.	CASSPTEQQPQHF	TGTGCCAGCAGCCCGACAGAACAACAGCCCCAGCATTTT
TRBV5-1	.	TRBJ2-4	TRBD2	CASEMTSGAGPQYF	TGCGCCAGCGAAATGACTAGCGGGGCTGGTCCTCAGTACTTC
TRBV29-1	many	TRBJ2-7	.	CSVLLSGTPNTYEQYF	TGCAGCGTTTTACTCTCCGGGACACCGAATACCTACGAGCAGTACTTC
TRBV12-5	.	TRBJ1-5	.	CASGLANRNLGGAQHF	TGTGCTAGTGGTTTGGCTAACAGGAACCTAGGGGGGGCCCAGCATTTT